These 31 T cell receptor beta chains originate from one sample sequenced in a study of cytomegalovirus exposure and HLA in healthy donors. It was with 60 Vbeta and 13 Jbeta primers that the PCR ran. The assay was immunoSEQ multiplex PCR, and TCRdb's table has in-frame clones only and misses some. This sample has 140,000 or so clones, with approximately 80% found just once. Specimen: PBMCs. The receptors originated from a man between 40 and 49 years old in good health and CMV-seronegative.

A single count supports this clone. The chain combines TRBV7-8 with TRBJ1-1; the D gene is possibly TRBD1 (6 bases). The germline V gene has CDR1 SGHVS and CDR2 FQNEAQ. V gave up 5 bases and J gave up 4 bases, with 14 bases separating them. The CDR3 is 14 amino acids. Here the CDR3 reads CASSRLSGATEAFF. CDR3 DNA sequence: TGTGCCAGCAGCCGATTATCAGGGGCCACTGAAGCTTTCTTT.

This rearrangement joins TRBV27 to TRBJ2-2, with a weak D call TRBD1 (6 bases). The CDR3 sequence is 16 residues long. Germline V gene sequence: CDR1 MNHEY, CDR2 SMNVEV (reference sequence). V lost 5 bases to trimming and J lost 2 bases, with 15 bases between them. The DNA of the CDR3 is TGTGCCAGCAGTACAAACAGGGATACAAACACCGGGGAGCTGTTTTTT. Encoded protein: CASSTNRDTNTGELFF.

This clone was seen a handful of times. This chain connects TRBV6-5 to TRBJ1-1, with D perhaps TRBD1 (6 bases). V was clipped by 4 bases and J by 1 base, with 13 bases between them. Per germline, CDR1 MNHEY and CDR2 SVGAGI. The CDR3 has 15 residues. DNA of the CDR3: TGTGCCAGCAGTTTCTACAGGGTGGGGAACACTGAAGCTTTCTTT. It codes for CASSFYRVGNTEAFF.

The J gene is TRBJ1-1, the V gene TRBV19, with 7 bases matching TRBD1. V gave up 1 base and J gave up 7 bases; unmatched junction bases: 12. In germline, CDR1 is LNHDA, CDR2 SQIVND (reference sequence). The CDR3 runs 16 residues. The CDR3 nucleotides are TGTGCCAGTAGTATAGTTGCCCCCCGGGACAGAAGTGAAGCTTTCTTT. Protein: CASSIVAPRDRSEAFF.

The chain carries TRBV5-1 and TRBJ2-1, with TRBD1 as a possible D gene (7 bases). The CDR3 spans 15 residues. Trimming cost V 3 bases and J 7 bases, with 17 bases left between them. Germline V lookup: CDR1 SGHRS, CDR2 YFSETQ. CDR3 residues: CASSSAGQNFNEQFF. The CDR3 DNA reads TGCGCCAGCAGCTCCGCGGGACAGAATTTTAATGAGCAGTTCTTC.

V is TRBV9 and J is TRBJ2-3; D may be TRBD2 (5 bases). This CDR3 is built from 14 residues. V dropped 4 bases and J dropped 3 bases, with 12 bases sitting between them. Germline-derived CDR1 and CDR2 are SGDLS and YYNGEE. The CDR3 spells CASSLSLATDTQYF. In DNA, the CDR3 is TGTGCCAGCAGCCTATCGCTAGCTACAGATACGCAGTATTTT.

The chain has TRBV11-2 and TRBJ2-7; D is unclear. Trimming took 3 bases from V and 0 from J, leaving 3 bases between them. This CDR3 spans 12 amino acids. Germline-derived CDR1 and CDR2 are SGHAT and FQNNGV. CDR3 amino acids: CASSFNSYEQYF. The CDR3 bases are TGTGCCAGCAGCTTTAACTCCTACGAGCAGTACTTC.

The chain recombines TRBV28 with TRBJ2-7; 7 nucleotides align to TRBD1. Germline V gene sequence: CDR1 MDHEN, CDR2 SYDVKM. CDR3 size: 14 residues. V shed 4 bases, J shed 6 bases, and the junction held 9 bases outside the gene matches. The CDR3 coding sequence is TGTGCCAGCAGTTCATGGACAGGAGCACCCGAGCAGTACTTC. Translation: CASSSWTGAPEQYF.

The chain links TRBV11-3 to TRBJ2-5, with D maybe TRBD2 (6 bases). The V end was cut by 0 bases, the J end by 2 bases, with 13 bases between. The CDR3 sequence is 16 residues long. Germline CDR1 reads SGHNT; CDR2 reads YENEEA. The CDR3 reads CASSLESGRGQETQYF. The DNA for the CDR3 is TGTGCCAGCAGCTTAGAGTCCGGGAGAGGGCAAGAGACCCAGTACTTC.

The CDR3 loop reads CASRKGLAAEDTQYF. The CDR3 DNA is TGTGCCAGTAGGAAGGGACTAGCCGCCGAGGATACGCAGTATTTT. The V and J genes are TRBV19 and TRBJ2-3; 9 bases match TRBD2. This CDR3 comprises 15 residues. Germline assignment: CDR1 LNHDA and CDR2 SQIVND (reference sequence). V was pared by 6 bases and J by 6 bases, with 10 bases of the junction left unmatched.

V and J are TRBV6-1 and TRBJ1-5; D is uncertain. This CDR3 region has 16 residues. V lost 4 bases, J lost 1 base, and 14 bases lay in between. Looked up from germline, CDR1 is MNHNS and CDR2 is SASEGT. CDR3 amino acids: CASSVFDKSSNQPQHF. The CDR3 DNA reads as TGTGCCAGCAGTGTTTTCGACAAATCCAGCAATCAGCCCCAGCATTTT.

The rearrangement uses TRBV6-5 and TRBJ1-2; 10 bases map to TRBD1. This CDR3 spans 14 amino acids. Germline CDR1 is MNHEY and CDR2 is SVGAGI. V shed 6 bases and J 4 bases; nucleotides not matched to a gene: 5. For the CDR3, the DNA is TGTGCCAGCAGGACAGGGGGCAAGGTCTATGGCTACACCTTC. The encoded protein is CASRTGGKVYGYTF.

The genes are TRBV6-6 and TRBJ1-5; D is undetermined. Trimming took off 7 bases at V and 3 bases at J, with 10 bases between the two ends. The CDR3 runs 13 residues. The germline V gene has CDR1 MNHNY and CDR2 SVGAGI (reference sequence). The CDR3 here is CASTEGVNQPQHF. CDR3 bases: TGTGCCAGCACAGAGGGAGTCAATCAGCCCCAGCATTTT.

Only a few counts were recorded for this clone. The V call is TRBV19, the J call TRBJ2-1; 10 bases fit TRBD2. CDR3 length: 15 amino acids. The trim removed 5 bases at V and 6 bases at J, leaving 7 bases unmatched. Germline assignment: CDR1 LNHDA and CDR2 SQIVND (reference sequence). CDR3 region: CASSAQAGGRNEQFF. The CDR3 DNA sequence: TGTGCCAGTAGTGCCCAAGCGGGGGGGCGCAATGAGCAGTTCTTC.

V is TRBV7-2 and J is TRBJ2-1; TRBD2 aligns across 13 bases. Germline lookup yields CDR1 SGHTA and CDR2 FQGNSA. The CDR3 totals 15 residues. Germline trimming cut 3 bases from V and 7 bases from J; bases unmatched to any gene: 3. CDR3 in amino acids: CASSFPGLAGNEQFF. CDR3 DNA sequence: TGTGCCAGCAGCTTCCCGGGACTAGCGGGGAATGAGCAGTTCTTC.

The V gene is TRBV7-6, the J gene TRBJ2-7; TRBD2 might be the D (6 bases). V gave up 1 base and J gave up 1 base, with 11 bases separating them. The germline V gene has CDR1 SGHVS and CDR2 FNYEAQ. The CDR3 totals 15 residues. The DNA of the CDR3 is TGTGCCAGCAGCTTAGATGCAGGGACTTCCTACGAGCAGTACTTC. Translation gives CASSLDAGTSYEQYF.

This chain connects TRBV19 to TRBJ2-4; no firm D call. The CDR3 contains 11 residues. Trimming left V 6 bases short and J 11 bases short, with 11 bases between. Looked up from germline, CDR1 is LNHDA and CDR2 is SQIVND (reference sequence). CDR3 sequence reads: CASSLGRLQYF. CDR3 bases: TGTGCCAGTAGCCTAGGCCGCCTTCAGTACTTC.

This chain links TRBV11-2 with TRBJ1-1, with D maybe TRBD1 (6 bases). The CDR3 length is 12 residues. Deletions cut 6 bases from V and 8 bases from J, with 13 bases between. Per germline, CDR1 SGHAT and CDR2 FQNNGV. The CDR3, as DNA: TGTGCCAGCAGTTTAACCGGGACAGAAGCTTTCTTT. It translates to CASSLTGTEAFF.

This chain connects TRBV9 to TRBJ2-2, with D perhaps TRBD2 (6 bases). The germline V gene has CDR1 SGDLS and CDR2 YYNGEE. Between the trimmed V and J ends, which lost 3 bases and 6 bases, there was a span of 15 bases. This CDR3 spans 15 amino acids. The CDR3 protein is CASSGGLRGAGELFF. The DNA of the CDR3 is TGTGCCAGCAGCGGGGGACTCCGAGGAGCCGGGGAGCTGTTTTTT.

The CDR3 loop reads CATWYTNYGYTF. DNA for the CDR3: TGTGCAACCTGGTACACCAACTATGGCTACACCTTC. The V and J genes are TRBV30 and TRBJ1-2, with D uncertain. This CDR3 region has 12 residues. From germline, CDR1 is GTSNPN and CDR2 SVGIG (reference sequence).

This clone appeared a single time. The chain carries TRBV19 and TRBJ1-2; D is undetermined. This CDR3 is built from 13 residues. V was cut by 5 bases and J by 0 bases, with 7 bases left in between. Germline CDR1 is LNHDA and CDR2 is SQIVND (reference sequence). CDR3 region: CASSSYPNYGYTF. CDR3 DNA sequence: TGTGCCAGTAGTTCTTATCCTAACTATGGCTACACCTTC. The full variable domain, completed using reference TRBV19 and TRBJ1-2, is DGGITQSPKYLFRKEGQNVTLSCEQNLNHDAMYWYRQDPGQGLRLIYYSQIVNDFQKGDIAEGYSVSREKKESFPLTVTSAQKNPTAFYLCASSSYPNYGYTFGSGTRLTVV.

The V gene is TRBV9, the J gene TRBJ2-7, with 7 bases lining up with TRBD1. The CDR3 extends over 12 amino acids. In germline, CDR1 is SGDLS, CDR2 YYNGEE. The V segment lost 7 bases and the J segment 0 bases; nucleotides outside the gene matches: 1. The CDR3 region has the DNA TGTGCCAGCGGGACAGCCTCCTACGAGCAGTACTTC. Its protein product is CASGTASYEQYF. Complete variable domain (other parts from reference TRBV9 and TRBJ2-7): DSGVTQTPKHLITATGQRVTLRCSPRSGDLSVYWYQQSLDQGLQFLIQYYNGEERAKGNILERFSAQQFPDLHSELNLSSLELGDSALYFCASGTASYEQYFGPGTRLTVT.

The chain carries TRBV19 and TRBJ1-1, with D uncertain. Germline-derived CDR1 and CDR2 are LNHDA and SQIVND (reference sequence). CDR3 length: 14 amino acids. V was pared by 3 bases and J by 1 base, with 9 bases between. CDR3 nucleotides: TGTGCCAGTAGTATCCTAGACGGGAACACTGAAGCTTTCTTT. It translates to CASSILDGNTEAFF. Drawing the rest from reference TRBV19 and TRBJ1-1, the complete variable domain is DGGITQSPKYLFRKEGQNVTLSCEQNLNHDAMYWYRQDPGQGLRLIYYSQIVNDFQKGDIAEGYSVSREKKESFPLTVTSAQKNPTAFYLCASSILDGNTEAFFGQGTRLTVV.

CDR3 protein: CASSLAPSGELFF. DNA for the CDR3: TGCGCCAGCAGCTTGGCTCCGTCCGGGGAGCTGTTTTTT. J is TRBJ2-2 and V is TRBV5-1; unclear D gene. Per the germline V gene, CDR1 is SGHRS and CDR2 is YFSETQ. The CDR3 is made up of 13 amino acids. Trimming pared 0 bases from V and 6 bases from J, leaving 6 bases between.

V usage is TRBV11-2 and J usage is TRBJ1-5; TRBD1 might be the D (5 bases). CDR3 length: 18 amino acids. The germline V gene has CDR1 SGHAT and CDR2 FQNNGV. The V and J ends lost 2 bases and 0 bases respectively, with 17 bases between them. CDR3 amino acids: CASSLSVGSGGSNQPQHF. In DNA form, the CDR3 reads TGTGCCAGCAGCTTAAGTGTGGGGTCGGGGGGTAGCAATCAGCCCCAGCATTTT.

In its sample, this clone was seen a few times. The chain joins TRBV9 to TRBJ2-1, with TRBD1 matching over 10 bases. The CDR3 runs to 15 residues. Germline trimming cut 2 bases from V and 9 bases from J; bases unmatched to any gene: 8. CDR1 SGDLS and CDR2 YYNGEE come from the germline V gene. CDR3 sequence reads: CASSVAHGQGGEQFF. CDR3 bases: TGTGCCAGCAGCGTGGCTCATGGACAGGGGGGTGAGCAGTTCTTC.

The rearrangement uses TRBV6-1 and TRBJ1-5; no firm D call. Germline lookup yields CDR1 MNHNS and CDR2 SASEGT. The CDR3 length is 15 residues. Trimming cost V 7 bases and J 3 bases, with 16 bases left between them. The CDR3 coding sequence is TGTGCCAGCATTTCTAGGAGGAGCGACAATCAGCCCCAGCATTTT. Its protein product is CASISRRSDNQPQHF.

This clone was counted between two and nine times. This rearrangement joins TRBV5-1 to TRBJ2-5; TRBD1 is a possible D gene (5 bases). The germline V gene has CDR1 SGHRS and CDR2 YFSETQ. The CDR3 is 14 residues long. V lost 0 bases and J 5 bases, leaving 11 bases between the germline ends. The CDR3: CASSLGQGHETQYF. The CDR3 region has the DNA TGCGCCAGCAGCTTGGGGCAGGGTCATGAGACCCAGTACTTC.

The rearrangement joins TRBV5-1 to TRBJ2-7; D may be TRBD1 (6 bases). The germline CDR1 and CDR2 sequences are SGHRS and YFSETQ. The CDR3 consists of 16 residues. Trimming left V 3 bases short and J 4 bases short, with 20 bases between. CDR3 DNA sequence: TGCGCCAGCAGCTACATTCGACAGGCCGGAGGATACGAGCAGTACTTC. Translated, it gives CASSYIRQAGGYEQYF.

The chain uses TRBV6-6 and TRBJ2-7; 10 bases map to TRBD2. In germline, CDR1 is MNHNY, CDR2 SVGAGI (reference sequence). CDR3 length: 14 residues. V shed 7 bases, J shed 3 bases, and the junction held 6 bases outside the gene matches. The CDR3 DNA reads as TGTGCCAGCAATAGCGGGGGGTGGTTCTACGAGCAGTACTTC. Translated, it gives CASNSGGWFYEQYF.

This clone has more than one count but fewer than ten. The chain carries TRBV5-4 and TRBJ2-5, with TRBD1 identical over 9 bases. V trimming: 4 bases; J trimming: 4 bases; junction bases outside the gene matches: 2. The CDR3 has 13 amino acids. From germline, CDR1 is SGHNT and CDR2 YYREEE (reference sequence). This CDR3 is CASSVDRGETQYF. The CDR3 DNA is TGTGCCAGCAGCGTGGACAGGGGAGAGACCCAGTACTTC.